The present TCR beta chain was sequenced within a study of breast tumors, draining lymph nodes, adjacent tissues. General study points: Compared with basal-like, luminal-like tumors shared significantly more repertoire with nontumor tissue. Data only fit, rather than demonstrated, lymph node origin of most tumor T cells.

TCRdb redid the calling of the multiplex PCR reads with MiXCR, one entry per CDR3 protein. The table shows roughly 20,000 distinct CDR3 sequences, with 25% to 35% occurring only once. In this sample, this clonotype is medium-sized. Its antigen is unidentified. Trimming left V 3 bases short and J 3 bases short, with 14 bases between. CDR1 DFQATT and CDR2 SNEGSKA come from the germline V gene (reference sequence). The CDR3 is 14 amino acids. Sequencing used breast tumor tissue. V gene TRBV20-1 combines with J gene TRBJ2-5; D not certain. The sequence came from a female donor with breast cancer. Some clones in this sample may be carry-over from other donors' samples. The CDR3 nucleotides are TGCAGTGCTAGTATAGGCGGACGAAAAGAGACCCAGTACTTC. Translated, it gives CSASIGGRKETQYF.